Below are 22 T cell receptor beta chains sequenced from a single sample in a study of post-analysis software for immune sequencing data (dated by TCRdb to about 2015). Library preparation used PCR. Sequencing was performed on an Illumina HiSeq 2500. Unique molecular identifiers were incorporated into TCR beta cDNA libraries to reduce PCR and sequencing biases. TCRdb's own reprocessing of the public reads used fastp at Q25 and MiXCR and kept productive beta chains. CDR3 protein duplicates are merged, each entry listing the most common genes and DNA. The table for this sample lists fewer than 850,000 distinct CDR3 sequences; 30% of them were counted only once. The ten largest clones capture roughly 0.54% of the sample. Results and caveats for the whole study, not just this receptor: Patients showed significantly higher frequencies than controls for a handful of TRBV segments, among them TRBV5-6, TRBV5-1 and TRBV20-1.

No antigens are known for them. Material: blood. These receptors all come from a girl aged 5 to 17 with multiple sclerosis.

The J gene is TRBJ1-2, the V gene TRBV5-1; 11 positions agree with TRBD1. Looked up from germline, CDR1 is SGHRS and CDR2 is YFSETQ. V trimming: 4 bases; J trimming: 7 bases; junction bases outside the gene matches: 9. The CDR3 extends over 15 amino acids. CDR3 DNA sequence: TGCGCCAGCAGCGCGGAACCCGGGACAGGGGGTGGCTACACCTTC. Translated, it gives CASSAEPGTGGGYTF.

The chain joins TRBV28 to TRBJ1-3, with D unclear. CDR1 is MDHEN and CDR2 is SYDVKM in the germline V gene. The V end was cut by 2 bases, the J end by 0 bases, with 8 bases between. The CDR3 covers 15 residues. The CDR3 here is CASSLRTVSGNTIYF. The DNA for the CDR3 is TGTGCCAGCAGTTTACGAACAGTCTCTGGAAACACCATATATTTT.

The CDR3 is CASSLYPPSGLAGGIDNEQFF. In DNA, the CDR3 is TGTGCCAGCAGTTTATACCCTCCTTCCGGACTAGCGGGAGGGATAGACAATGAGCAGTTCTTC. J is TRBJ2-1 and V is TRBV11-2, with TRBD2 matching 15 bases. The CDR3 is made up of 21 amino acids. Germline CDR1 reads SGHAT; CDR2 reads FQNNGV. The V segment lost 6 bases and the J segment 5 bases; nucleotides outside the gene matches: 20.

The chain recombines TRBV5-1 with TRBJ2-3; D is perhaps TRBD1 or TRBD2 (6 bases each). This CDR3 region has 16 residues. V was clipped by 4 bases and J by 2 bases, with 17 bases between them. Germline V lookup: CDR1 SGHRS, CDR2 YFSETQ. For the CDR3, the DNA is TGCGCCAGCAGCCTGCGGGACACGGGGCCCACAGATACGCAGTATTTT. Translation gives CASSLRDTGPTDTQYF.

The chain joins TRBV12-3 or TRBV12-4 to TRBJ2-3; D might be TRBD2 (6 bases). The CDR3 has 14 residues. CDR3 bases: TGTGGCACAATCGGGGCGGGATCACCAGATACGCAGTATTTT. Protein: CGTIGAGSPDTQYF.

The CDR3 here is CASSSLKTVEQYV. The CDR3 DNA sequence: TGTGCCAGCAGTTCCCTTAAGACAGTTGAGCAGTACGTC. The rearrangement links TRBV28 to TRBJ2-7; D is possibly TRBD1 (5 bases). V lost 4 bases, J lost 7 bases, and 14 bases lay in between. The V gene's germline CDR1 is MDHEN and CDR2 SYDVKM. This CDR3 comprises 13 residues.

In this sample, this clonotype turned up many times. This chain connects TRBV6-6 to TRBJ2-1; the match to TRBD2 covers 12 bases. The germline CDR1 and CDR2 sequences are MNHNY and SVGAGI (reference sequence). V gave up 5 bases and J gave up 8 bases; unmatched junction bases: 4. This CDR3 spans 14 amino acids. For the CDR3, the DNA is TGTGCCAGCAGTCTAGCGGGAGGGGGGGATGAGCAGTTCTTC. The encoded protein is CASSLAGGGDEQFF.

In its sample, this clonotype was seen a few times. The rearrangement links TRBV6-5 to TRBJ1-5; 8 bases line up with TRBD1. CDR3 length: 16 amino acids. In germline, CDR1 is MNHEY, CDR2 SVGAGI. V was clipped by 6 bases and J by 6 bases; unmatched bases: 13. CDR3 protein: CASRSLGTGLFQPQHF. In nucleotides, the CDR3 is TGTGCCAGCAGATCCCTCGGGACAGGTCTTTTTCAGCCCCAGCATTTT.

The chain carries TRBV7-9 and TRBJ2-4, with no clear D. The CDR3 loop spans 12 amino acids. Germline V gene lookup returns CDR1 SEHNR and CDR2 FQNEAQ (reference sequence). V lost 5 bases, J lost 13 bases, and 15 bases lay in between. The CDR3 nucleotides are TGTGCCAGCAGCCCACGTGTGAATGAGCAGTACTTC. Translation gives CASSPRVNEQYF.

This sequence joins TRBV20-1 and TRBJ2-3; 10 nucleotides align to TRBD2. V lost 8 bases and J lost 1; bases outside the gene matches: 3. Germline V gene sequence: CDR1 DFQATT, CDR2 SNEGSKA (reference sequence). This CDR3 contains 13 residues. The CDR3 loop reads CSLLAGGTDTQYF. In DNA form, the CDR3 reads TGCAGTCTTCTAGCGGGGGGCACAGATACGCAGTATTTT.

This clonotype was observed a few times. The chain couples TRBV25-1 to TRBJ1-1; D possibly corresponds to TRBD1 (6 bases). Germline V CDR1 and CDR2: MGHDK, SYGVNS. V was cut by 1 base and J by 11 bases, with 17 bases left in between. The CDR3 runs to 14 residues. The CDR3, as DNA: TGTGCCAGCAGTGAATCGTTTGGGGGGCGGGGGGCTTTCTTT. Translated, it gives CASSESFGGRGAFF.

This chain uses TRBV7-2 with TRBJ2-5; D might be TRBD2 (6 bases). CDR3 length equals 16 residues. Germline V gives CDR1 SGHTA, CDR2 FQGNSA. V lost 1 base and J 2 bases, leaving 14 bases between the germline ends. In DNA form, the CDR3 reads TGTGCCAGCAGCTTAGTCTCCGCGGGGCAACAAGAGACCCAGTACTTC. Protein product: CASSLVSAGQQETQYF.

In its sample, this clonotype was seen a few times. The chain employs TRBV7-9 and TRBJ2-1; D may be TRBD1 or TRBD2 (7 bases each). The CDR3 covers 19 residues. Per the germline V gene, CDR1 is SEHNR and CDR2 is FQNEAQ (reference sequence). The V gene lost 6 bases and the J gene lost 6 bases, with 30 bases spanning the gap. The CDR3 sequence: CASSLRTQGGPGGGNEQFF. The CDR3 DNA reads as TGTGCCAGCAGTCTTCGTACGCAGGGGGGACCTGGGGGGGGCAATGAGCAGTTCTTC.

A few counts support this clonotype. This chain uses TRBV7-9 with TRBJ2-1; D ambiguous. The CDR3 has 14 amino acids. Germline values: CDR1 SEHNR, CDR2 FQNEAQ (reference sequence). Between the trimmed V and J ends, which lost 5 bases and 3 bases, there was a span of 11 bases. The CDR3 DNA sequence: TGTGCCAGCAGCCTCCAGACTGGCTACAATGAGCAGTTCTTC. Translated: CASSLQTGYNEQFF.

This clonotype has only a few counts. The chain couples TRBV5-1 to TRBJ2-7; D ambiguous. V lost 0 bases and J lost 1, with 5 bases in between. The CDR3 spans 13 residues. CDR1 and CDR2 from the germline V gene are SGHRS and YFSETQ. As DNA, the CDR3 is TGCGCCAGCAGCTTGGACTTATCCTACGAGCAGTACTTC. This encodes CASSLDLSYEQYF.

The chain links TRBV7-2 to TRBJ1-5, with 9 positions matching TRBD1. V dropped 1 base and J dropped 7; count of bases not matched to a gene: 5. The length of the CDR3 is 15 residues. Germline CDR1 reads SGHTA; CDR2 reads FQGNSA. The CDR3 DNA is TGTGCCAGCAGCTTAGATGGGACAGGGATCCAGCCCCAGCATTTT. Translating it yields CASSLDGTGIQPQHF.

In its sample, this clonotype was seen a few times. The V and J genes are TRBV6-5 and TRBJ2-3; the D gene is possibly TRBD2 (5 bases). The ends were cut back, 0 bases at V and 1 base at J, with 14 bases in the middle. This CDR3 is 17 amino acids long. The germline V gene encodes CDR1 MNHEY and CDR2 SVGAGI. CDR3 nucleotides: TGTGCCAGCAGTTACTCGGGCGGCGGGTGGGGCACAGATACGCAGTATTTT. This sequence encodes CASSYSGGGWGTDTQYF.

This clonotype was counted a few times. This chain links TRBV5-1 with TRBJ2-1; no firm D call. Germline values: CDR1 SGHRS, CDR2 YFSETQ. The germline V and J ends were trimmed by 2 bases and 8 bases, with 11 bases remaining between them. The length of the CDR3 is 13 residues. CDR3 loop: CASSLDGSYEQFF. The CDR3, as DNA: TGCGCCAGCAGCTTAGACGGGTCTTATGAGCAGTTCTTC. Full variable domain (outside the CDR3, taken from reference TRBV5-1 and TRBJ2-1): KAGVTQTPRYLIKTRGQQVTLSCSPISGHRSVSWYQQTPGQGLQFLFEYFSETQRNKGNFPGRFSGRQFSNSRSEMNVSTLELGDSALYLCASSLDGSYEQFFGPGTRLTVL.

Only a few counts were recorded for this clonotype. CDR3 sequence: CSAREAFTDTQYF. As DNA, the CDR3 is TGCAGTGCTAGAGAGGCCTTCACAGATACGCAGTATTTT. The V gene is TRBV20-1, the J gene TRBJ2-3; the D is unclear. Germline V CDR1 and CDR2: DFQATT, SNEGSKA (reference sequence). Trimming shortened V by 0 bases and J by 2 bases, and 6 bases separated the two germline ends. The CDR3 runs 13 residues.

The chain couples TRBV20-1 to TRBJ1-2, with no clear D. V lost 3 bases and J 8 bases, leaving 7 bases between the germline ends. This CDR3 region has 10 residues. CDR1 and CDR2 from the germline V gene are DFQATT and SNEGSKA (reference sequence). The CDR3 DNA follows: TGCAGTGCTAGTTCCGGCGGCTACACCTTC. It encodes CSASSGGYTF.

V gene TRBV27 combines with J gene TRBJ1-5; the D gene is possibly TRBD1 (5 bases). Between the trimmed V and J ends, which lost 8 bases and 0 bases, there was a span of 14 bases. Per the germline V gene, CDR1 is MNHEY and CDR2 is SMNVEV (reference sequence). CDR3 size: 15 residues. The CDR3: CASRIRQNSNQPQHF. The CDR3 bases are TGTGCCAGCCGCATCCGACAGAATAGCAATCAGCCCCAGCATTTT.

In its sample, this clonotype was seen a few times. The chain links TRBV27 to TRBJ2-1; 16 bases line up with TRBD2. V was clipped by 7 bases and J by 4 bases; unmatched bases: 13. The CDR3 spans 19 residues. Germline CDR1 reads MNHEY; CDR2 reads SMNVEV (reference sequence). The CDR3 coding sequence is TGTGCCAGCATTCCACCCGGGACTAGCGGGAGGGCCTTGTACAATGAGCAGTTCTTC. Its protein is CASIPPGTSGRALYNEQFF.